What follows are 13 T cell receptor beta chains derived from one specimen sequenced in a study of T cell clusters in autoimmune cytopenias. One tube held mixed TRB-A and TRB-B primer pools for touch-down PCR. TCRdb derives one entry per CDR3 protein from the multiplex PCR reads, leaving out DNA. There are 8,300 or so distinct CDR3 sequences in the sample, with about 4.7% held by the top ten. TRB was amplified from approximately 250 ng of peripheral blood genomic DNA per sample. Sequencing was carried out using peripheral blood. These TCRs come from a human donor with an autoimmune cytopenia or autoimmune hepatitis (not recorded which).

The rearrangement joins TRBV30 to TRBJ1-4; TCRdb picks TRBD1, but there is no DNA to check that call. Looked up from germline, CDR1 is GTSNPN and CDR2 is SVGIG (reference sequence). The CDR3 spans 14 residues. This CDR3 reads CAWSVRGLEEKLFF.

CDR3 region: CAWSTDLRGEQFF. The chain combines TRBV30 with TRBJ2-1; TCRdb's D call of TRBD1 is untestable without DNA. CDR1 and CDR2 (germline): GTSNPN, SVGIG (reference sequence). CDR3 length: 13 residues.

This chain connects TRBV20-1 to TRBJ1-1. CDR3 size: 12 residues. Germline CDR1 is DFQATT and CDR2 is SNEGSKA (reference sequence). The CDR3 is CSASPSQTEAFF.

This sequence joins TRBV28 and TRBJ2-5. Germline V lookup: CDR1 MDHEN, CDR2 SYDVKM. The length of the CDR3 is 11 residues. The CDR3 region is CASTGFETQYF.

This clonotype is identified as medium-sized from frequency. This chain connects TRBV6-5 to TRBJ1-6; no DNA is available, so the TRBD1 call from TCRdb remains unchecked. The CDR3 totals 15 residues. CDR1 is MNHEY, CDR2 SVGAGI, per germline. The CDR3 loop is CASSYRGLYNSPLHF.

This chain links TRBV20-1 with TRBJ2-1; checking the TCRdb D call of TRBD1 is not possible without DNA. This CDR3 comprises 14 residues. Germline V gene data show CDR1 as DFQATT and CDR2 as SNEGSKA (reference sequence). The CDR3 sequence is CSARVRGVYNEQFF.

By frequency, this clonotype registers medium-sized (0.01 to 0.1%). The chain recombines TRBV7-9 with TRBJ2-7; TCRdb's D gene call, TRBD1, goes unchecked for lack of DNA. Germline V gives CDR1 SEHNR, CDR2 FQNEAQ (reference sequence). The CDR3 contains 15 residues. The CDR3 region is CASSLAQGHFPEQYF.

CDR3: CASSVSGRETQYF. The gene calls are TRBV6-1 and TRBJ2-5; TCRdb lists TRBD2, though no DNA is available to test this call. Germline V lookup: CDR1 MNHNS, CDR2 SASEGT. This CDR3 comprises 13 residues.

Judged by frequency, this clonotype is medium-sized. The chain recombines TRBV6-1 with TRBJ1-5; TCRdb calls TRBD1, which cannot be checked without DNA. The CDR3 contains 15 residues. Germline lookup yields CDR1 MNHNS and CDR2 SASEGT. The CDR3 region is CASREYRAGSQPQHF.

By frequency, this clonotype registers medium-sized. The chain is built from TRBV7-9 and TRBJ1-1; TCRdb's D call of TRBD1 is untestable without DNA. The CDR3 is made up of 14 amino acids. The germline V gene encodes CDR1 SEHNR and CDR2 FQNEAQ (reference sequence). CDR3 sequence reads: CASRRDRGSTEAFF.

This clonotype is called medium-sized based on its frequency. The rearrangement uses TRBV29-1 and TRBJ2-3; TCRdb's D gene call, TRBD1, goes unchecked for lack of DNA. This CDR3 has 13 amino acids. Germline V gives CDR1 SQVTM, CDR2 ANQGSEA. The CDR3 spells CSYRAMGTDTQYF.

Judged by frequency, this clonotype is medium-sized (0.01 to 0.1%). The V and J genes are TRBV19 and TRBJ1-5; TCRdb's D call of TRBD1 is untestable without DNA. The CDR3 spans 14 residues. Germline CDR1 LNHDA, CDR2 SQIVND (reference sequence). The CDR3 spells CASSKGTLNQPQHF.

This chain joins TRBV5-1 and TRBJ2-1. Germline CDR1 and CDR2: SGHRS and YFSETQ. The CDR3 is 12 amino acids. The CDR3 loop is CATNIGYNEQFF.